The present entry profiles one TCR beta chain with its context. The antigen is undetermined. Other DNA sequences from this sample encode an identical CDR3 as well. This entry belongs to a study of pediatric ulcerative colitis. Study observations and caveats: Acute severe colitis showed lower rectal diversity from clonal expansions. A couple of rectal clonotypes were found only in ulcerative colitis patients, all of them. Total lymphocyte DNA, not sorted subsets, was the template.

V gave up 0 bases and J gave up 5 bases; unmatched junction bases: 0. This CDR3 is built from 13 residues. Germline CDR1 reads SGHDT; CDR2 reads YYEEEE. Sequencing was performed with immunoSEQ multiplex PCR; in TCRdb, only in-frame clones are kept and a portion is missing. The data show tens of thousands of clones, around 86% seen once. V gene TRBV5-6 combines with J gene TRBJ2-3; 7 bases line up with TRBD2. The sequence was collected from a boy aged 10-17 years who was a control in a study of pediatric ulcerative colitis. The sequencing sample was made of blood. The CDR3 DNA reads as TGTGCCAGCAGCTTGGCGGGGGGAGATACGCAGTATTTT. Its translation: CASSLAGGDTQYF.